Each of the 8 T cell receptor beta chains below was sequenced from the same sample in a study of shared clonotypes between healthy human individuals. Libraries were prepared by immunoSEQ multiplex PCR; TCRdb keeps only in-frame clonotypes and omits some of them. The data show 300,000 to 400,000 clones, with around 90% seen just once and under 20% held by the top ten. The sequenced sample was memory CD8+ T cells sorted from blood. The subset was: CD45RO+ cells pooled with CCR7-negative TemRA cells. These receptors came from a man younger than 35 in good health.

A single count supports this clone. The rearrangement links TRBV10-3 to TRBJ1-2, with D hard to call. The V gene's germline CDR1 is ENHRY and CDR2 SYGVKD. The CDR3 spans 15 residues. V lost 4 bases and J 6 bases, leaving 18 bases between the germline ends. The CDR3 nucleotides read TGTGCCATCAGTGGACCCCCAGGCCCCTGGGATGGCTACACCTTC. It codes for CAISGPPGPWDGYTF.

This chain connects TRBV14 to TRBJ1-2; possible D gene TRBD1, 6 bases. CDR3 length equals 15 residues. Looked up from germline, CDR1 is SGHDN and CDR2 is FVKESK. With 1 base removed from V and 5 bases from J, the gap between germline ends came to 14 bases. In DNA form, the CDR3 reads TGTGCCAGCAGCCAAGTCGAGGGGGGTGCTTATGGCTACACCTTC. Translation: CASSQVEGGAYGYTF.

The V gene is TRBV10-2, the J gene TRBJ2-1, with TRBD2 matching 9 bases. In germline, CDR1 is WSHSY, CDR2 SAAADI. This CDR3 has 16 amino acids. V lost 2 bases, J lost 2 bases, and 4 bases stayed unmatched. In DNA form, the CDR3 reads TGCGCCAGCAGTGAGCCGGCGGGGGGGGCCTACAATGAGCAGTTCTTC. As protein: CASSEPAGGAYNEQFF.

The chain couples TRBV29-1 to TRBJ1-1; 10 bases map to TRBD1. Germline assignment: CDR1 SQVTM and CDR2 ANQGSEA. The V and J ends lost 1 base and 10 bases, in that order; junction bases with no gene match: 9. This CDR3 has 14 amino acids. CDR3 loop: CSVEAGTGERVAFF. The DNA for the CDR3 is TGCAGCGTTGAAGCCGGGACAGGGGAACGGGTAGCTTTCTTT.

The chain joins TRBV11-3 to TRBJ2-5, with TRBD2 identical over 13 bases. CDR3 length: 16 amino acids. Germline-derived CDR1 and CDR2 are SGHNT and YENEEA. V lost 5 bases, J lost 2 bases, and 5 bases stayed unmatched. The CDR3 DNA reads TGTGCCAGCAGCATGACTAGCGGGGGGTTACAAGAGACCCAGTACTTC. Encoded protein: CASSMTSGGLQETQYF.

The J gene is TRBJ1-4, the V gene TRBV4-1; D uncertain. The CDR3 consists of 14 residues. Germline values: CDR1 MGHRA, CDR2 YSYEKL. V shed 4 bases and J shed 3 bases, with 9 bases lying between them. The CDR3 loop reads CASSLQSPNEKLFF. The CDR3 nucleotides read TGCGCCAGCAGCCTACAGAGCCCTAATGAAAAACTGTTTTTT.

The chain combines TRBV29-1 with TRBJ2-3; D is undetermined. This CDR3 region has 13 residues. V lost 0 bases and J lost 0, with 4 bases in between. Germline lookup yields CDR1 SQVTM and CDR2 ANQGSEA. CDR3 residues: CSVEEGSTDTQYF. CDR3 in DNA: TGCAGCGTTGAAGAGGGCAGCACAGATACGCAGTATTTT.

The rearrangement links TRBV9 to TRBJ2-1; no clear D. There are 14 residues in the CDR3. V was cut by 2 bases and J by 6 bases, with 12 bases left in between. CDR1 SGDLS and CDR2 YYNGEE come from the germline V gene. The CDR3 loop is CASSVSGSINEQFF. The CDR3 bases are TGTGCCAGCAGCGTCTCTGGTAGCATCAATGAGCAGTTCTTC.